This TCR beta chain was profiled in a study of lymphopenia after photon versus proton radiotherapy. Study-wide results and caveats: Photon-treated patients lost naive T cells and TCR diversity; proton-treated stayed stable. Survival link was tested only in deceased patients; proton benefit remains a possibility. A bigger post-nadir fall in TCR diversity correlated inversely with survival time in deceased patients.

This CDR3 has 15 amino acids. V lost 4 bases to trimming and J lost 5 bases; unmatched junction nucleotides: 11. Germline lookup yields CDR1 SGHDT and CDR2 YYEEEE. As to this clone: What it binds is not known.

Profiled with immunoSEQ multiplex PCR; TCRdb holds only in-frame clones, not every one. The table has 55,000 to 70,000 clones, more than 75% seen once; the top ten hold roughly 2.7%. The V gene is TRBV5-6, the J gene TRBJ1-2; 7 bases agree with TRBD1. The source is a woman between 65 and 79 years old with pancreatic cancer. Sequencing was performed on peripheral blood, taken from a patient treated with photon-based radiotherapy. In DNA form, the CDR3 reads TGTGCCAGCAGCCTAAGGACAGGTGACATATATGGCTACACCTTC. Its protein is CASSLRTGDIYGYTF.